This is a list of T cell receptor beta chains from one sample in a study of tumor-infiltrating lymphocytes in localized non-small cell lung cancer. TCRdb's table, derived via immunoSEQ multiplex PCR, lists solely in-frame clones and lacks some. The table lists some 9,500 clones, approximately 80% of them singletons. The specimen sequenced was lung tumor tissue. The source is a human donor with non-small cell lung cancer. Each CDR3 is given with its conserved first and last residue. The D gene is left open where the match is weak. For some rows the clone size is stated as once, few or many, or as a class when expanded; others skip it.

clone_size,v_call,j_call,d_call,cdr3_length,cdr3_nt,cdr3_aa
-,TRBV5-1,TRBJ2-5,-,13,TGCGCCAGCAGCCCCGGACTGGAAGGGGCCCAGTACTTC,CASSPGLEGAQYF
few,TRBV5-5,TRBJ2-2,-,13,TGTGCCAGCAGCTTGGGTCCCACCGGGGAGCTGTTTTTT,CASSLGPTGELFF
-,TRBV7-2,TRBJ1-2,TRBD1,14,TGTGCCAGCAGCTTAGGGTCGGACAGGGGCTCCCCCACCTTC,CASSLGSDRGSPTF
-,TRBV5-1,TRBJ2-1,TRBD2,16,TGCGCCAGCAGCTTGGTGGGCGGGGGGGCCAGGAATGAGCAGTTCTTC,CASSLVGGGARNEQFF
-,TRBV14,TRBJ2-3,TRBD1,15,TGTGCCAGCAGCCGCCACGGACAGGGGACAGATACGCAGTATTTT,CASSRHGQGTDTQYF
-,TRBV4-3,TRBJ2-2,-,16,TGCGCCAGCAGCCAAGATTACCCAGGAGGGACGGGGGAGCTGTTTTTT,CASSQDYPGGTGELFF
-,TRBV6-6,TRBJ2-1,-,13,TGTGCCAGCAGCGCCGACCAACTTCATGAGCAGTTCTTC,CASSADQLHEQFF
once,TRBV5-5,TRBJ1-1,-,13,TGTGCCAGCAGCTCCCAACAGGGTACTGAAGCTTTCTTT,CASSSQQGTEAFF
-,TRBV25-1,TRBJ2-3,-,12,TGTGCCAGCAGGCGTAGCACAGATACGCAGTATTTT,CASRRSTDTQYF
-,TRBV20-1,TRBJ2-7,-,11,TGCAGTGCCGTACAGGGCTACGAGCAGTACTTC,CSAVQGYEQYF
-,TRBV10-3,TRBJ2-4,-,15,TGTGCCATCAGTGAGACTCCGGGGAGTAGGAACATTCAGTACTTC,CAISETPGSRNIQYF
once,TRBV30,TRBJ1-2,TRBD1,12,TGTGCCTGGACGACAGGGGGAGTAGGCTACACCTTC,CAWTTGGVGYTF
-,TRBV6-1,TRBJ1-3,-,16,TGTGCCAGCAGTGACCCCTTTAGGTCGGGGGGAAACACCATATATTTT,CASSDPFRSGGNTIYF
-,TRBV7-2,TRBJ2-7,-,14,TGTGCCAGCAGCTTAGCCGGAGGGTCCTACGAGCAGTACTTC,CASSLAGGSYEQYF
few,TRBV9,TRBJ2-1,-,15,TGTGCCAGCAGCGTAGTCGGGAACTACCACAATGAGCAGTTCTTC,CASSVVGNYHNEQFF
-,TRBV19,TRBJ2-3,-,14,TGTGCCAGTAGTATTTTTTACAGCACAGATACGCAGTATTTT,CASSIFYSTDTQYF
-,TRBV29-1,TRBJ1-2,-,13,TGCAGCGCTGTAGGGCGGGTTAACTATGGCTACACCTTC,CSAVGRVNYGYTF
-,TRBV5-4,TRBJ1-1,-,14,TGTGCCAGCAGCTTCGGCAAGGTGAACACTGAAGCTTTCTTT,CASSFGKVNTEAFF
-,TRBV12-5,TRBJ2-1,-,15,TGTGCTAGTGGACAACAGGGTAGCTCCTACAATGAGCAGTTCTTC,CASGQQGSSYNEQFF
-,TRBV18,TRBJ2-1,-,12,TGTGCCAGCTCACCATTAGTGGTTGAGCAGTTCTTC,CASSPLVVEQFF
few,TRBV5-3,TRBJ2-1,TRBD1,17,TGTGCCAGAAGCCCGGAAGGGACAGGGGGACTAAACAATGAGCAGTTCTTC,CARSPEGTGGLNNEQFF
-,TRBV4-2,TRBJ2-7,TRBD2,15,TGTGCCAGCAGCCAAGGGGACGGGAGGACCGGAGAGCAGTACTTC,CASSQGDGRTGEQYF
-,TRBV7-2,TRBJ2-1,-,13,TGTGCCAGCAGCTTAGCAGTATACAATGAGCAGTTCTTC,CASSLAVYNEQFF
-,TRBV5-6,TRBJ1-6,-,17,TGTGCCAGCAGCTTGGTTTCGGGGCGGGTTTATAATTCACCCCTCCACTTT,CASSLVSGRVYNSPLHF
once,TRBV28,TRBJ1-5,-,12,TGTGCCAGCAGTTTGGCCCCGCTGCCCCAGCATTTT,CASSLAPLPQHF
-,TRBV6-1,TRBJ2-2,TRBD1,15,TGTGCCAGCAGTGAAGGGACAGGAGACACCGGGGAGCTGTTTTTT,CASSEGTGDTGELFF
-,TRBV10-2,TRBJ1-2,TRBD1,14,TGCGCCAGTGGACAGGGGGCAGGGTTTTATGGCTACACCTTC,CASGQGAGFYGYTF
-,TRBV4-2,TRBJ1-2,-,15,TGTGCCAGCAAAAGAGACGCCGGGGGACTATATGGCTACACCTTC,CASKRDAGGLYGYTF
-,TRBV7-9,TRBJ2-3,TRBD2,17,TGTGCCAGCGGAATATGGGGAGCGGGGGGTAGCACAGATACGCAGTATTTT,CASGIWGAGGSTDTQYF
-,TRBV10-1,TRBJ1-2,TRBD1,13,TGCGCCAGCAGTGAGTCGACAGGGGTGGGCTACACCTTC,CASSESTGVGYTF
-,TRBV7-9,TRBJ1-1,TRBD1,14,TGTGCCAGCAGCCGACAGGGCCCGATTACTGAAGCTTTCTTT,CASSRQGPITEAFF
-,TRBV13,TRBJ2-3,-,17,TGTGCCAGCAGCTTAGACTCCGGTGATCCAAGCACAGATACGCAGTATTTT,CASSLDSGDPSTDTQYF
few,TRBV27,TRBJ1-6,-,13,TGTGCCAGCAGCCCATCCAGGGATTCACCCCTCCACTTT,CASSPSRDSPLHF
-,TRBV5-4,TRBJ2-7,-,13,TGTGCCAGCAGCTTGGACCGGGGCTACGAGCAGTACTTC,CASSLDRGYEQYF
medium-sized,TRBV5-8,TRBJ2-2,-,14,TGTGCCAGCAGCTTATTTAAGGAAACCGGGGAGCTGTTTTTT,CASSLFKETGELFF
-,TRBV18,TRBJ1-1,-,13,TGTGCCAGCTCACCATCAGTGAACACTGAAGCTTTCTTT,CASSPSVNTEAFF
-,TRBV6-1,TRBJ1-1,TRBD1,15,TGTGCCAGCAGGAAAGAGACAGGGGAGGGCACTGAAGCTTTCTTT,CASRKETGEGTEAFF
-,TRBV14,TRBJ1-2,TRBD1,18,TGTGCCAGCAGCAGACGAGGCGGGACAGGCGAAATTAACTATGGCTACACCTTC,CASSRRGGTGEINYGYTF
-,TRBV28,TRBJ2-1,-,16,TGTGCCAGCAGCCCTAGGGCGCAAGTGATTTACAATGAGCAGTTCTTC,CASSPRAQVIYNEQFF
-,TRBV30,TRBJ1-5,-,12,TGTGCCTGGGCGACGCAGGATCAGCCCCAGCATTTT,CAWATQDQPQHF
-,TRBV5-5,TRBJ1-1,-,16,TGTGCCAGCAGCCCATACGCTCGGGGTTTGAACACTGAAGCTTTCTTT,CASSPYARGLNTEAFF
-,TRBV2,TRBJ1-4,-,15,TGTGCCAGCATCTCTCTCCGGGGTCAGAATGAAAAACTGTTTTTT,CASISLRGQNEKLFF
-,TRBV19,TRBJ1-3,-,16,TGTGCCAGTAGTATATGGGGCGGAGACTCTGGAAACACCATATATTTT,CASSIWGGDSGNTIYF
-,TRBV5-4,TRBJ2-5,TRBD1,16,TGTGCCAGCAGTTTTCCGGGACAGGGGGCGCAAGAGACCCAGTACTTC,CASSFPGQGAQETQYF
-,TRBV30,TRBJ1-4,-,14,TGTGCCTGGAGTCGAGAGGTGGCTAATGAAAAACTGTTTTTT,CAWSREVANEKLFF
-,TRBV5-6,TRBJ2-7,-,14,TGTGCCAGCAGCTTGAGAGGCGGAACCTACGAGCAGTACTTC,CASSLRGGTYEQYF
-,TRBV27,TRBJ1-1,-,14,TGTGCCAGCACCCGGAGCCACATGAACACTGAAGCTTTCTTT,CASTRSHMNTEAFF
-,TRBV19,TRBJ1-5,-,16,TGTGCCAGTAGCCCAACACAGGGCCGGGGCAATCAGCCCCAGCATTTT,CASSPTQGRGNQPQHF
-,TRBV5-1,TRBJ2-7,-,14,TGCGCCAGCAGCTTGGCCCCGGGGCAGGACGAGCAGTACTTC,CASSLAPGQDEQYF
once,TRBV7-9,TRBJ1-1,TRBD1,14,TGTGCCAGCAGCTTAGAGGGGACAGGGTTTGACGCTTTCTTT,CASSLEGTGFDAFF